The 7 T cell receptor beta chains listed next were all sequenced from one sample in a study of shared clonotypes between healthy human individuals. TCRdb's copy holds only in-frame clones and misses some; the assay was immunoSEQ multiplex PCR. The sample carries hundreds of thousands of clones, more than 70% recorded once. Sample: memory CD4+ T cells sorted from blood. Subset reported: CD45RA-negative fraction. All receptors derive from a woman aged 30 to 39 in good health.

The V and J genes are TRBV30 and TRBJ1-1; tentative D call: TRBD1 (6 bases). The germline V gene encodes CDR1 GTSNPN and CDR2 SVGIG (reference sequence). CDR3 length equals 14 residues. V shed 5 bases and J shed 4 bases, with 17 bases lying between them. CDR3 in amino acids: CAWAIGGAGTEAFF. The CDR3 nucleotides are TGTGCCTGGGCGATAGGGGGGGCAGGCACTGAAGCTTTCTTT.

This chain connects TRBV5-1 to TRBJ2-1; 8 nucleotides align to TRBD2. The V and J ends lost 4 bases and 8 bases, in that order; junction bases with no gene match: 14. This CDR3 has 16 residues. Germline V lookup: CDR1 SGHRS, CDR2 YFSETQ. CDR3 region: CASSLTTIGRVYEQFF. CDR3 in DNA: TGCGCCAGCAGCCTGACGACTATCGGGAGGGTTTATGAGCAGTTCTTC.

This clone appeared once. V gene TRBV4-1 combines with J gene TRBJ2-1, with D possibly TRBD2 on 6 matching bases. This CDR3 region has 15 residues. V was trimmed by 4 bases and J by 1 base, leaving 11 bases between them. Germline V lookup: CDR1 MGHRA, CDR2 YSYEKL. CDR3 bases: TGCGCCAGCAGCCCGGCTAGCGTTTCCTACAATGAGCAGTTCTTC. Translation gives CASSPASVSYNEQFF.

The chain recombines TRBV7-9 with TRBJ1-2, with a tentative D call TRBD1 (6 bases). The germline V gene encodes CDR1 SEHNR and CDR2 FQNEAQ (reference sequence). V lost 5 bases and J lost 6, with 13 bases in between. CDR3 length: 13 amino acids. In DNA, the CDR3 is TGTGCCAGCAGCAAACAGGGAGGCGATGGCTACACCTTC. It specifies CASSKQGGDGYTF.

This clone was recorded once. This sequence joins TRBV5-8 and TRBJ2-2, with D unclear. This CDR3 region has 13 residues. V lost 0 bases and J lost 6, with 6 bases in between. Per germline, CDR1 SGHTS and CDR2 YDEGEE. The CDR3 DNA follows: TGTGCCAGCAGCTTGGGCCTTCCCGGGGAGCTGTTTTTT. Its protein is CASSLGLPGELFF.

This chain connects TRBV28 to TRBJ2-7, with D unclear. CDR3 length: 13 residues. Between the trimmed V and J ends, which lost 8 bases and 2 bases, there was a span of 13 bases. Germline V gene data show CDR1 as MDHEN and CDR2 as SYDVKM. The CDR3 loop reads CASRRPTAYEQYF. CDR3 coding DNA: TGTGCCAGCCGCCGTCCCACCGCCTACGAGCAGTACTTC.

The rearrangement links TRBV28 to TRBJ2-7; 8 bases are shared with TRBD1. Trimming removed 6 bases from V and 4 bases from J; junction bases left unmatched: 8. The germline gives CDR1 MDHEN, CDR2 SYDVKM. This CDR3 has 14 amino acids. CDR3 nucleotide sequence: TGTGCCAGCAGGGAGCCAGGGGGCGTTTACGAGCAGTACTTC. This translates into CASREPGGVYEQYF.